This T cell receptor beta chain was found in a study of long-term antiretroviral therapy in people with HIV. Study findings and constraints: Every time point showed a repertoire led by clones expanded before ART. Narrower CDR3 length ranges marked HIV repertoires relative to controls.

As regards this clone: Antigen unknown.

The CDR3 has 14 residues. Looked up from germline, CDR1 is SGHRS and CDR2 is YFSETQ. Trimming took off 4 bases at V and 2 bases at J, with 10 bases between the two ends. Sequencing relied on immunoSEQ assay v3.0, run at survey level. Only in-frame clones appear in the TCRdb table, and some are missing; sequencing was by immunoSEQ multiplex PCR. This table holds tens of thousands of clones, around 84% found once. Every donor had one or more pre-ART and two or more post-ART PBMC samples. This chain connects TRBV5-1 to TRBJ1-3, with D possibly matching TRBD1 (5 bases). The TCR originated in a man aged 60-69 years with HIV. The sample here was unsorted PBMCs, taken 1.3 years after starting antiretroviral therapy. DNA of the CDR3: TGCGCCAGCAGCCCCGGGACTCCTGGAAACACCATATATTTT. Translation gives CASSPGTPGNTIYF.